These 13 T cell receptor beta chains share one sample of origin, sequenced in a study of blood T cell repertoires in COVID-19. The table came from immunoSEQ multiplex PCR; TCRdb's copy has only in-frame clones and leaves some out. The sample includes around 36,000 clones, 75% to 90% of them seen just once. The source material was peripheral blood. The receptors derive from a human donor in a cohort sampled during active COVID-19.

This chain joins TRBV11-2 and TRBJ2-7; weak D call: TRBD1 (5 bases). CDR3 length: 13 residues. The germline gives CDR1 SGHAT, CDR2 FQNNGV. The ends were cut back, 2 bases at V and 1 base at J, with 6 bases in the middle. This chain's CDR3 is CASSLRGSYEQYF. In DNA form, the CDR3 reads TGTGCCAGCAGCTTAAGGGGTTCCTACGAGCAGTACTTC.

The rearrangement links TRBV10-2 to TRBJ1-4; TRBD1 is a possible D gene (6 bases). Germline-derived CDR1 and CDR2 are WSHSY and SAAADI. The V gene lost 6 bases and the J gene lost 8 bases, with 13 bases spanning the gap. The CDR3 length is 13 residues. The DNA of the CDR3 is TGCGCCAGCAGACAGGGAGTAGGGGAAAAACTGTTTTTT. The encoded protein is CASRQGVGEKLFF.

The chain joins TRBV18 to TRBJ2-7; TRBD1 aligns across 9 bases. The CDR3 is 15 residues long. V dropped 5 bases and J dropped 3; count of bases not matched to a gene: 8. Germline CDR1 and CDR2: KGHSH and LQKENI. In nucleotides, the CDR3 is TGTGCCAGCTCAGAAGGGACAGGGAGTCGCTACGAGCAGTACTTC. This gives the protein CASSEGTGSRYEQYF.

The chain has TRBV23-1 and TRBJ1-2; no clear D gene. TRBV23-1 belongs to the ORF category, with a function that is uncertain. The V end lost 8 bases, the J end lost 1 base, and 11 bases lay between the germline ends. The CDR3 has 13 residues. The CDR3 nucleotides are TGCGCCAGCTTCGGCGGGCGTAACTATGGCTACACCTTC. It codes for CASFGGRNYGYTF.

The chain is built from TRBV27 and TRBJ1-6; 8 bases are shared with TRBD1. The CDR3 extends over 16 amino acids. The V gene's germline CDR1 is MNHEY and CDR2 SMNVEV (reference sequence). The V and J ends lost 5 bases and 4 bases, in that order; junction bases with no gene match: 7. The CDR3 spells CASSPTQGAYNSPLHF. In nucleotides, the CDR3 is TGTGCCAGCAGTCCAACGCAGGGGGCGTATAATTCACCCCTCCACTTT.

The rearrangement joins TRBV5-5 to TRBJ1-5, with D maybe TRBD1 (5 bases). The germline gives CDR1 SGHKS, CDR2 YYEKEE (reference sequence). Trimming pared 0 bases from V and 0 bases from J, leaving 7 bases between. CDR3 length equals 15 residues. In DNA form, the CDR3 reads TGTGCCAGCAGCTTGGAGGGGTATAGCAATCAGCCCCAGCATTTT. Amino acid sequence: CASSLEGYSNQPQHF.

The J gene is TRBJ1-5, the V gene TRBV27; D is unclear. The germline gives CDR1 MNHEY, CDR2 SMNVEV (reference sequence). This CDR3 region has 13 residues. Trimming left V 3 bases short and J 1 base short, with 4 bases between. CDR3 region: CASSLRSNQPQHF. Written as DNA, the CDR3 is TGTGCCAGCAGTTTGAGGAGCAATCAGCCCCAGCATTTT.

V gene TRBV30 combines with J gene TRBJ2-7; D gene unclear. The V gene lost 5 bases and the J gene lost 1 base, with 9 bases spanning the gap. The germline gives CDR1 GTSNPN, CDR2 SVGIG (reference sequence). The CDR3 length is 12 residues. The chain's CDR3 is CAWAPVSYEQYF. The CDR3 DNA reads as TGTGCCTGGGCACCGGTATCCTACGAGCAGTACTTC.

The CDR3 sequence: CASSQTGVAKNIQYF. In nucleotides, the CDR3 is TGTGCCAGCAGCCAGACAGGGGTTGCCAAAAACATTCAGTACTTC. This chain joins TRBV3-1 (or the pseudogene TRBV3-2) and TRBJ2-4; 8 nucleotides line up with TRBD1. CDR3 length equals 15 residues. Per germline, CDR1 LGHDT and CDR2 YNNKEL (reference sequence). V was pared by 3 bases and J by 1 base, with 2 bases of the junction left unmatched.

The J gene is TRBJ2-3, the V gene TRBV6-4; D might be TRBD2 (6 bases). The CDR3 is 15 amino acids. Looked up from germline, CDR1 is MRHNA and CDR2 is SNTAGT. The V end lost 3 bases, the J end lost 1 base, and 11 bases lay between the germline ends. The CDR3 loop is CASSEQASGTDTQYF. The CDR3 bases are TGTGCCAGCAGTGAGCAAGCTAGCGGCACAGATACGCAGTATTTT.

The CDR3 loop reads CASSQEGTAEAFF. The CDR3 nucleotides read TGCGCCAGCAGCCAAGAAGGGACAGCTGAAGCTTTCTTT. V and J are TRBV4-3 and TRBJ1-1; 7 nucleotides line up with TRBD1. Per the germline V gene, CDR1 is LGHNA and CDR2 is YSLEER. The J segment lost 6 bases and the V segment lost 0 bases, leaving 1 base of the junction unmatched. This CDR3 has 13 residues.

CDR3 DNA sequence: TGTGCCAGTAGTATAGGGACAGGGGGTAATCAGCCCCAGCATTTT. Encoded protein: CASSIGTGGNQPQHF. This chain connects TRBV19 to TRBJ1-5; 10 nucleotides agree with TRBD1. Germline CDR1 is LNHDA and CDR2 is SQIVND (reference sequence). The CDR3 length is 15 residues. Germline trimming cut 1 base from V and 4 bases from J; bases unmatched to any gene: 1.

V and J are TRBV5-6 and TRBJ1-1; 8 bases map to TRBD1. The ends lost 5 bases at V and 5 bases at J; junction bases unmatched: 8. CDR1 and CDR2 from the germline V gene are SGHDT and YYEEEE. This CDR3 spans 14 amino acids. CDR3 sequence (DNA): TGTGCCAGCAGGAAAACAGGGGGAAGGACTGAAGCTTTCTTT. Residues: CASRKTGGRTEAFF.